Below, 12 T cell receptor beta chains from the same sample are listed, as sequenced in a study of shared clonotypes between healthy human individuals. TCRdb's table, derived via immunoSEQ multiplex PCR, lists solely in-frame clones and lacks some. The table includes 2.5 million or so clones, approximately 94% detected once. The sequencing input was naive CD4+ T cells sorted from blood. Subset reported: CD45RA+ positively selected. Receptors were obtained from a man aged 18 to 29 in good health.

J is TRBJ1-5 and V is TRBV5-1; weak D call: TRBD1 (6 bases). V gave up 0 bases and J gave up 4 bases, with 11 bases separating them. Germline CDR1 is SGHRS and CDR2 is YFSETQ. The CDR3 is made up of 15 amino acids. This CDR3 is CASSLAGAFNQPQHF. The CDR3 DNA reads TGCGCCAGCAGCTTGGCGGGGGCGTTTAATCAGCCCCAGCATTTT.

This rearrangement joins TRBV28 to TRBJ1-5; no firm D call. This CDR3 is built from 15 residues. V gave up 7 bases and J gave up 4 bases, with 17 bases separating them. The germline V gene has CDR1 MDHEN and CDR2 SYDVKM. CDR3 bases: TGTGCCAGCATGTTACCGACGGGGAATAATCAGCCCCAGCATTTT. Amino acid sequence: CASMLPTGNNQPQHF. Supplemented by reference TRBV28 and TRBJ1-5, the full variable domain reads DVKVTQSSRYLVKRTGEKVFLECVQDMDHENMFWYRQDPGLGLRLIYFSYDVKMKEKGDIPEGYSVSREKKERFSLILESASTNQTSMYLCASMLPTGNNQPQHFGDGTRLSIL.

The chain recombines TRBV7-9 with TRBJ1-1, with D perhaps matching TRBD1 (6 bases). The length of the CDR3 is 15 residues. Per germline, CDR1 SEHNR and CDR2 FQNEAQ (reference sequence). Trimming cost V 0 bases and J 4 bases, with 12 bases left between them. DNA for the CDR3: TGTGCCAGCAGCTTAGCCCAGGGGATTGGCACTGAAGCTTTCTTT. Its translation is CASSLAQGIGTEAFF.

This sequence joins TRBV7-9 and TRBJ1-4; the D gene is possibly TRBD1 (5 bases). Germline V gene sequence: CDR1 SEHNR, CDR2 FQNEAQ (reference sequence). The CDR3 is 15 amino acids. The germline V and J ends were trimmed by 4 bases and 6 bases, with 15 bases remaining between them. In DNA form, the CDR3 reads TGTGCCAGCAGCTACGATATAGGGGCTCATGAAAAACTGTTTTTT. Translation gives CASSYDIGAHEKLFF.

The rearrangement links TRBV11-3 to TRBJ2-2, with D perhaps matching TRBD1 or TRBD2 (5 bases each). Trimming shortened V by 0 bases and J by 7 bases, and 15 bases separated the two germline ends. Germline values: CDR1 SGHNT, CDR2 YENEEA. The CDR3 covers 16 residues. CDR3 loop: CASSLESWGKSGELFF. Written as DNA, the CDR3 is TGTGCCAGCAGCTTAGAATCCTGGGGGAAGAGCGGGGAGCTGTTTTTT. Combining the CDR3 with reference TRBV11-3 and TRBJ2-2 gives the whole variable domain EAGVVQSPRYKIIEKKQPVAFWCNPISGHNTLYWYLQNLGQGPELLIRYENEEAVDDSQLPKDRFSAERLKGVDSTLKIQPAELGDSAVYLCASSLESWGKSGELFFGEGSRLTVL.

This sequence joins TRBV10-3 and TRBJ2-3; no clear D gene. Germline V lookup: CDR1 ENHRY, CDR2 SYGVKD. V lost 4 bases to trimming and J lost 1 base, with 9 bases between them. The CDR3 length is 14 residues. The CDR3 region is CAISASVGTDTQYF. The CDR3 DNA follows: TGTGCCATCAGTGCCTCCGTTGGCACAGATACGCAGTATTTT.

The chain links TRBV4-2 to TRBJ2-6; 8 bases match TRBD1. Germline CDR1 is LGHNA and CDR2 is YNFKEQ. This CDR3 spans 18 amino acids. With 1 base clipped from V and 2 bases from J, the junction kept 7 bases outside the gene matches. The CDR3 DNA sequence: TGTGCCAGCAGCCAAGTGTGGGAGGACAGGGCTGGGGCCAACGTCCTGACTTTC. It translates to CASSQVWEDRAGANVLTF.

The chain is built from TRBV7-8 and TRBJ2-7, with 8 bases aligning to TRBD2. CDR1 and CDR2 from the germline V gene are SGHVS and FQNEAQ. The CDR3 sequence is 15 residues long. Unmatched junction bases numbered 7, after V lost 5 bases and J lost 1 base. DNA for the CDR3: TGTGCCAGCAGCAGAACTAGCGGCCTTTCCTACGAGCAGTACTTC. This gives the protein CASSRTSGLSYEQYF. Looking up the rest from reference TRBV7-8 and TRBJ2-7 gives the full variable domain: GAGVSQSPRYKVAKRGQDVALRCDPISGHVSLFWYQQALGQGPEFLTYFQNEAQLDKSGLPSDRFFAERPEGSVSTLKIQRTQQEDSAVYLCASSRTSGLSYEQYFGPGTRLTVT.

The chain links TRBV29-1 to TRBJ1-3; 7 nucleotides match TRBD1. This CDR3 is built from 15 residues. Germline V gives CDR1 SQVTM, CDR2 ANQGSEA. V shed 5 bases and J 0 bases; nucleotides not matched to a gene: 7. CDR3 nucleotides: TGCAGCGTTTCCGGGACAGCCGTCTCTGGAAACACCATATATTTT. It specifies CSVSGTAVSGNTIYF.

The V and J genes are TRBV10-3 and TRBJ2-3, with D perhaps given as TRBD1 or TRBD2 (5 bases each). V lost 0 bases to trimming and J lost 2 bases, with 12 bases between them. The V gene's germline CDR1 is ENHRY and CDR2 SYGVKD. CDR3 length: 16 residues. This chain's CDR3 is CAISESRDGDTDTQYF. CDR3 sequence (DNA): TGTGCCATCAGTGAGTCGAGGGACGGGGACACAGATACGCAGTATTTT.

The chain combines TRBV6-1 with TRBJ2-7; D remains ambiguous. CDR1 and CDR2 (germline): MNHNS, SASEGT. V was clipped by 0 bases and J by 6 bases, with 18 bases between them. This CDR3 comprises 16 residues. CDR3: CASSEAFWVASSEQYF. The CDR3 nucleotides are TGTGCCAGCAGTGAAGCTTTCTGGGTAGCTTCCAGCGAGCAGTACTTC.

The chain recombines TRBV11-3 with TRBJ2-2; 7 bases are a match to TRBD2. This CDR3 has 17 amino acids. V lost 5 bases and J lost 1; bases outside the gene matches: 10. CDR1 and CDR2 (germline): SGHNT, YENEEA. This CDR3 reads CASSPGSGGRNTGELFF. For the CDR3, the DNA is TGTGCCAGCAGCCCGGGGTCGGGCGGGAGGAACACCGGGGAGCTGTTTTTT.